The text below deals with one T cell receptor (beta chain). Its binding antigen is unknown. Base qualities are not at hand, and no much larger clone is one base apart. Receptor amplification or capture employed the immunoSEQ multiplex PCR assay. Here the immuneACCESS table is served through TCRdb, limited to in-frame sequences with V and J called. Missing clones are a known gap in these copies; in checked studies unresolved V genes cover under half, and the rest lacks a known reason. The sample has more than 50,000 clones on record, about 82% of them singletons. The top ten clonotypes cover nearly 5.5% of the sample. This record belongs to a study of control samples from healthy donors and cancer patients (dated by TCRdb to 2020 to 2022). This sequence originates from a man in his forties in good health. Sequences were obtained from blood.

The CDR3 reads as follows: CACWDSKVGYTF. The DNA sequence reads TGTGCCTGCTGGGACAGTAAAGTTGGCTACACCTTC. The rearrangement joined TRBV6-6 to TRBJ1-2; TRBD1 matches 7 bases in the middle. The CDR3 runs 12 amino acids, cysteine and phenylalanine included. Just CDR3 DNA is preserved here, 36 bases in frame from base 1. Germline trimming: 11 bases from V, 7 bases from J; junction bases outside gene matches: 10. Looking up the germline V gene (reference sequence) yields CDR1 MNHNY and CDR2 SVGAGI.